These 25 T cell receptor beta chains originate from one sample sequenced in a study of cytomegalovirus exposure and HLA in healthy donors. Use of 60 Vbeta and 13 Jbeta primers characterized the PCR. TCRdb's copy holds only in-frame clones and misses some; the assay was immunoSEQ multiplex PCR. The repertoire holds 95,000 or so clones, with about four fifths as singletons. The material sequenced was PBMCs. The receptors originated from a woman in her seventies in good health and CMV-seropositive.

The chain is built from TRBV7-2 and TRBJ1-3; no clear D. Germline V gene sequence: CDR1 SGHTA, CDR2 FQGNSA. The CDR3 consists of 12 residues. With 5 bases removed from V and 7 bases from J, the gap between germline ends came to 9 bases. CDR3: CASSPQRNTIYF. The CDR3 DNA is TGTGCCAGCAGCCCCCAGAGGAACACCATATATTTT.

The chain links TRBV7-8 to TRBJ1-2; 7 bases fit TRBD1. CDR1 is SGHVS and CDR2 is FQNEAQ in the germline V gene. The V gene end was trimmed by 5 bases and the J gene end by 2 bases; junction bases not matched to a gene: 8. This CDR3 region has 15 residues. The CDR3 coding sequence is TGTGCCAGCAGCACATGGACAGGAGGGAACTATGGCTACACCTTC. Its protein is CASSTWTGGNYGYTF.

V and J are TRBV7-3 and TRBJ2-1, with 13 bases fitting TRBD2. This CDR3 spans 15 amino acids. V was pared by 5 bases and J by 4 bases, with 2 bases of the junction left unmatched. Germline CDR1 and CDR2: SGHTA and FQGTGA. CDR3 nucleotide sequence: TGTGCCAGCAGCCTGGGACTAGCGGGATACAATGAGCAGTTCTTC. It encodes CASSLGLAGYNEQFF. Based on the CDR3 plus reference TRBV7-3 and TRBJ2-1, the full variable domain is GAGVSQTPSNKVTEKGKYVELRCDPISGHTALYWYRQSLGQGPEFLIYFQGTGAADDSGLPNDRFFAVRPEGSVSTLKIQRTERGDSAVYLCASSLGLAGYNEQFFGPGTRLTVL.

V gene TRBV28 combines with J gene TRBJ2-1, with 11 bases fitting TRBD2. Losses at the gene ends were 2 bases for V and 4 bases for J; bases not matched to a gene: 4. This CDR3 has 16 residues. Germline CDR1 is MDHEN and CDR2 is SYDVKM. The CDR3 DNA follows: TGTGCCAGCAGTTTAGGGACTAGCGGCCTATACAATGAGCAGTTCTTC. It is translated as CASSLGTSGLYNEQFF. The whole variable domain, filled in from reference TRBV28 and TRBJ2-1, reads DVKVTQSSRYLVKRTGEKVFLECVQDMDHENMFWYRQDPGLGLRLIYFSYDVKMKEKGDIPEGYSVSREKKERFSLILESASTNQTSMYLCASSLGTSGLYNEQFFGPGTRLTVL.

Here the CDR3 DNA reads TGTGCCTGGAGTGTACAACAGGGGAAAGAGACCCAGTACTTC. It codes for CAWSVQQGKETQYF. The chain employs TRBV30 and TRBJ2-5; 7 bases agree with TRBD1. CDR3 length: 14 amino acids. J lost 3 bases, V lost 0 bases, and 4 bases had no gene match. Looked up from germline, CDR1 is GTSNPN and CDR2 is SVGIG (reference sequence).

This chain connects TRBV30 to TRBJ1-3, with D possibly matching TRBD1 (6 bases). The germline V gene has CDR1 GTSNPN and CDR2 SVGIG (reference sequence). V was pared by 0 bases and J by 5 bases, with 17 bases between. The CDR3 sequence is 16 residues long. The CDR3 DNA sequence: TGTGCCTGGAGTGTAATGGGCCAGGGGCAGAGAAACACCATATATTTT. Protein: CAWSVMGQGQRNTIYF.

CDR3 nucleotide sequence: TGCGCCAGCAGCCCAGCGGGAGGGCGCGGAGAGACCCAGTACTTC. Translated, it gives CASSPAGGRGETQYF. The chain uses TRBV10-1 and TRBJ2-5, with 10 bases fitting TRBD2. Germline V gives CDR1 WNHNN, CDR2 SYGVQD (reference sequence). There are 15 residues in the CDR3. V trimming: 6 bases; J trimming: 4 bases; junction bases outside the gene matches: 8.

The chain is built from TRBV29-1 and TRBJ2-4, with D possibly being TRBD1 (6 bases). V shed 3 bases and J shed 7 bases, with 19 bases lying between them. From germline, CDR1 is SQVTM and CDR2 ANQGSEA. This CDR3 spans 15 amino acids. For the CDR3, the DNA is TGCAGCGTTGAGACAGGAGAAAGGAACGGGAACATTCAGTACTTC. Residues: CSVETGERNGNIQYF.

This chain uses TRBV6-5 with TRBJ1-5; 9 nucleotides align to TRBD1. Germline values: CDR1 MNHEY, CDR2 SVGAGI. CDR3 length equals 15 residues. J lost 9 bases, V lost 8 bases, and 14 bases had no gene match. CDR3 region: CASGKTGGTVPPQHF. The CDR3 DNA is TGTGCCAGCGGTAAGACAGGGGGAACCGTTCCGCCCCAGCATTTT.

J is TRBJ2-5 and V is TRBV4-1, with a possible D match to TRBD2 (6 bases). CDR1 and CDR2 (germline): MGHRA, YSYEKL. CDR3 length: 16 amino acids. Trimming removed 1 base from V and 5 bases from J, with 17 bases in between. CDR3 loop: CASSQGPGAGRETQYF. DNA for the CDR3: TGCGCCAGCAGCCAAGGACCAGGAGCTGGGAGGGAGACCCAGTACTTC.

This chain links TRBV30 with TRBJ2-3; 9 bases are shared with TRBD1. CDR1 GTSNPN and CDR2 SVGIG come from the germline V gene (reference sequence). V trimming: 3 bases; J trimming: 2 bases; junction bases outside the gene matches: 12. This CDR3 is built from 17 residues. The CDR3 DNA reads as TGTGCCTGGAGGGATTTGGGGGACAGGGAATACACAGATACGCAGTATTTT. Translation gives CAWRDLGDREYTDTQYF.

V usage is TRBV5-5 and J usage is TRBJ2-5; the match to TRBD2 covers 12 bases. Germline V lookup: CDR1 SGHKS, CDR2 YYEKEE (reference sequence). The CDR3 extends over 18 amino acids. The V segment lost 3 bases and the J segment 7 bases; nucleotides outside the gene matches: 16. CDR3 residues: CASSSASGTSGRPGTQYF. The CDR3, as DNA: TGTGCCAGCAGCTCCGCCTCCGGGACTAGCGGGCGTCCTGGGACCCAGTACTTC.

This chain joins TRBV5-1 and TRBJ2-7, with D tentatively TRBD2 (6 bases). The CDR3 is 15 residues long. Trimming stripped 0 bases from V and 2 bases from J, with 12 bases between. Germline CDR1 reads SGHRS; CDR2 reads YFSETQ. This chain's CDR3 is CASSLGGDGAYEQYF. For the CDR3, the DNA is TGCGCCAGCAGCTTGGGCGGGGATGGGGCCTACGAGCAGTACTTC.

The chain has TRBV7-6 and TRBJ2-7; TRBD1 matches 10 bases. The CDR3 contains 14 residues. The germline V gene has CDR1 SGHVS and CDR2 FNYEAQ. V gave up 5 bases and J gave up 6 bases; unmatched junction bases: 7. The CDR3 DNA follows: TGTGCCAGCAGCGTATCCGGGACAGGGGTCGAGCAGTACTTC. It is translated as CASSVSGTGVEQYF.

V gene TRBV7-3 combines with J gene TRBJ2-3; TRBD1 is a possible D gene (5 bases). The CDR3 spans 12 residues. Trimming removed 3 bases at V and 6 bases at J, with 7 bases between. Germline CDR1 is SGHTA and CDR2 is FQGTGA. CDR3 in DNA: TGTGCCAGCAGCTTTTCAGGGGATACGCAGTATTTT. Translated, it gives CASSFSGDTQYF.

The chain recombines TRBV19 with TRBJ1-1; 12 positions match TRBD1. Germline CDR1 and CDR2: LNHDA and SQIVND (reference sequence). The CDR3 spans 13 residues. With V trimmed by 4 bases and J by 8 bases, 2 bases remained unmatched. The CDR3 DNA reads TGTGCCAGTAGTAGGGACAGGGGGCCCGAAGCTTTCTTT. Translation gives CASSRDRGPEAFF.

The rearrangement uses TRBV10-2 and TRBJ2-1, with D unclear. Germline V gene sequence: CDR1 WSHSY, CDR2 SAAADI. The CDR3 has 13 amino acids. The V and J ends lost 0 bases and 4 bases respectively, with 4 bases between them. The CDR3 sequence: CASSESLYNEQFF. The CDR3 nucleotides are TGCGCCAGCAGTGAGTCCCTTTACAATGAGCAGTTCTTC.

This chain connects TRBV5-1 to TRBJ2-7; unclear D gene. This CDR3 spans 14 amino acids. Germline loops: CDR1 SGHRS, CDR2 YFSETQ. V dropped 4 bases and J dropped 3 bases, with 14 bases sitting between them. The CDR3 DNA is TGCGCCAGCAGCCCAGAAACAGCTTACTACGAGCAGTACTTC. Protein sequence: CASSPETAYYEQYF.

The CDR3 region has the DNA TGTGCCAGCAGCCCTCTTACGGACATCAACACTGAAGCTTTCTTT. Amino acid sequence: CASSPLTDINTEAFF. The chain employs TRBV9 and TRBJ1-1, with a tentative D call TRBD1 (5 bases). The V end lost 4 bases, the J end lost 2 bases, and 15 bases lay between the germline ends. This CDR3 has 15 amino acids. Germline assignment: CDR1 SGDLS and CDR2 YYNGEE.

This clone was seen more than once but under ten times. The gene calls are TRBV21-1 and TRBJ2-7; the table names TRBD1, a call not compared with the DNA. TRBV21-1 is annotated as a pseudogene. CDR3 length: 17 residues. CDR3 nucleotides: TGTGCCAGCAGCAAAGGTAGGGGGAGTAAGGATGAATACGAGCAGTACTTC. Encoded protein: CASSKGRGSKDEYEQYF.

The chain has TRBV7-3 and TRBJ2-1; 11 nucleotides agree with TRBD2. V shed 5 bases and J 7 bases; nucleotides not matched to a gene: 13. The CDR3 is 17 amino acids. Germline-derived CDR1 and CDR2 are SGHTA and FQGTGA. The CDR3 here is CASSLGTSGQAGNEQFF. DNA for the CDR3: TGTGCCAGCAGCCTCGGGACTAGCGGCCAAGCAGGGAATGAGCAGTTCTTC.

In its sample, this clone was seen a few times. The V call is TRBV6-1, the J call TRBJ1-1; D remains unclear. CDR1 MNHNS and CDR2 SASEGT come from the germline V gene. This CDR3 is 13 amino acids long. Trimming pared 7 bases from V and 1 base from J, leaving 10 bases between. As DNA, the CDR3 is TGTGCCAGCACGAATACACCGAACACTGAAGCTTTCTTT. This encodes CASTNTPNTEAFF.

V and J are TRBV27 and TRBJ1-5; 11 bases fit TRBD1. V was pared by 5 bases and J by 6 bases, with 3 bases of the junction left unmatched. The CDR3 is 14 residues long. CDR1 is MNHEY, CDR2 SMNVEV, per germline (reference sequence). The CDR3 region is CASSADRGLQPQHF. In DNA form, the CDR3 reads TGTGCCAGCAGTGCGGACAGGGGGCTTCAGCCCCAGCATTTT.

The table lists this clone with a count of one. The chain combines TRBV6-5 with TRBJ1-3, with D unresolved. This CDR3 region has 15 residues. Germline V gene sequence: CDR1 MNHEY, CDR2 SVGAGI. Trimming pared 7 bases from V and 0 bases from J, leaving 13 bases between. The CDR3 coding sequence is TGTGCCAGCAAGGAGGGAACCTTCTCTGGAAACACCATATATTTT. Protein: CASKEGTFSGNTIYF.

The CDR3 coding sequence is TGTGCCAGCAGTTTAAATCCGCAGGGTTACTACACCTTC. This translates into CASSLNPQGYYTF. This sequence joins TRBV27 and TRBJ1-2; perhaps TRBD1 as D (5 bases). Germline lookup yields CDR1 MNHEY and CDR2 SMNVEV (reference sequence). V was shortened by 2 bases and J by 10 bases, with 14 bases between the two germline ends. The CDR3 covers 13 residues.